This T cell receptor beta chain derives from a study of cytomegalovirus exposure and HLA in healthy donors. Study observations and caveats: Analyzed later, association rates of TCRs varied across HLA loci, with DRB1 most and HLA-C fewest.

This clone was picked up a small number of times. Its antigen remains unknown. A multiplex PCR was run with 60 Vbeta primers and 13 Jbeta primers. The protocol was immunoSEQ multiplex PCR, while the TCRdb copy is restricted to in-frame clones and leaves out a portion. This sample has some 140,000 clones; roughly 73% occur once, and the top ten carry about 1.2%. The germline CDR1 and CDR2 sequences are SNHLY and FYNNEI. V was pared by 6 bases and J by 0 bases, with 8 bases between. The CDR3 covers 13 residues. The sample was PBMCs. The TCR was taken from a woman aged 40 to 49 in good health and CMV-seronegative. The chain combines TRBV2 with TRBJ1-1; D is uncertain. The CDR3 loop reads CASSTAMNTEAFF. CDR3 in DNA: TGTGCCAGCAGCACCGCGATGAACACTGAAGCTTTCTTT.